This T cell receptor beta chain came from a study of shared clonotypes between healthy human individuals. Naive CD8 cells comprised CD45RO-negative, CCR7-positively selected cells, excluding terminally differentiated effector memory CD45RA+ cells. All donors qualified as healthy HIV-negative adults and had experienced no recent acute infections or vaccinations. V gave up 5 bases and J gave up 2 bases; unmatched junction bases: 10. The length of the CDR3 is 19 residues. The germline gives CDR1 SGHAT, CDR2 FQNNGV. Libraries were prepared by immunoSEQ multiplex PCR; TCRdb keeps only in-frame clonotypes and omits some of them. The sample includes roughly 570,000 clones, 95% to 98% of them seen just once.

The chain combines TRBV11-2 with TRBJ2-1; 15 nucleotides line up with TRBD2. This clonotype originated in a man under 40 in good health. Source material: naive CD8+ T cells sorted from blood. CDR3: CASSPGLAGGRRAYNEQFF. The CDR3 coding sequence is TGTGCCAGCAGCCCCGGACTAGCGGGGGGGAGGAGGGCCTACAATGAGCAGTTCTTC.